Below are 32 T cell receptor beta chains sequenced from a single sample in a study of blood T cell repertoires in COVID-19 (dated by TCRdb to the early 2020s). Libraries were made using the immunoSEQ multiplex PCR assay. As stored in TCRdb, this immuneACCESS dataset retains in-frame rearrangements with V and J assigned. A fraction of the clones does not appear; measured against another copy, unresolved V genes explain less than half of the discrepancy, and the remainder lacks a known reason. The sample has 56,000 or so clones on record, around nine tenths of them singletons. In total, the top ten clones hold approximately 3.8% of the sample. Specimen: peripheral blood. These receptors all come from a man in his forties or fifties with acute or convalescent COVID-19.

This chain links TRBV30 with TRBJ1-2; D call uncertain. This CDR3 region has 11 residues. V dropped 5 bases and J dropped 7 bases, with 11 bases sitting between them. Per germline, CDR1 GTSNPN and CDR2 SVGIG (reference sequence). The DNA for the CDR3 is TGTGCCTGGTACCGTAGGAGTGGCTACACCTTC. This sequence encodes CAWYRRSGYTF.

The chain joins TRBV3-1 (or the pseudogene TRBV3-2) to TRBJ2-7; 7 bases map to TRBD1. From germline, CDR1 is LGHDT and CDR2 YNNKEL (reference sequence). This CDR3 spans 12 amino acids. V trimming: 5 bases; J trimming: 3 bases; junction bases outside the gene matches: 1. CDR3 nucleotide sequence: TGTGCCAGCAGCGGGGACAGCTACGAGCAGTACTTC. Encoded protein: CASSGDSYEQYF.

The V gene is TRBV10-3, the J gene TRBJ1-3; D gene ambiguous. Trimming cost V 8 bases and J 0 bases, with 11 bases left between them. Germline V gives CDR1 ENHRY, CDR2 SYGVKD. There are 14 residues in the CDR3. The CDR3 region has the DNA TGTGCCATCCGGGGATCGAGCTCTGGAAACACCATATATTTT. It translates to CAIRGSSSGNTIYF.

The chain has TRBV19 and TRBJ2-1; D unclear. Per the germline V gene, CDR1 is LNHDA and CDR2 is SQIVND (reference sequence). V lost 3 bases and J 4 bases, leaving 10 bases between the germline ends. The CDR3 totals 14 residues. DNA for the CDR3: TGTGCCAGTAGTATTCAGTCCGATTACAATGAGCAGTTCTTC. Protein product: CASSIQSDYNEQFF.

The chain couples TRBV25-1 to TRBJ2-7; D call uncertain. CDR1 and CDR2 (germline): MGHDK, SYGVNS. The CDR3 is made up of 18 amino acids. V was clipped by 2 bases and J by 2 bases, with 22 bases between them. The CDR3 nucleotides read TGTGCCAGCAGTGAAGTCGCCACGAGTGGGCAGCTCCCCTACGAGCAGTACTTC. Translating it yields CASSEVATSGQLPYEQYF.

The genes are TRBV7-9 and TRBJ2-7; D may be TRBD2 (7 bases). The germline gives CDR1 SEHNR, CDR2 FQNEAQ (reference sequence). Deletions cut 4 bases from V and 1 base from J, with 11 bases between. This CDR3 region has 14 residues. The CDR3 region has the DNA TGTGCCAGCAGCTCACGGGGGGCGTCCTACGAGCAGTACTTC. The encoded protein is CASSSRGASYEQYF. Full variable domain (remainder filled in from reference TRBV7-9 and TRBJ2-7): DTGVSQNPRHKITKRGQNVTFRCDPISEHNRLYWYRQTLGQGPEFLTYFQNEAQLEKSRLLSDRFSAERPKGSFSTLEIQRTEQGDSAMYLCASSSRGASYEQYFGPGTRLTVT.

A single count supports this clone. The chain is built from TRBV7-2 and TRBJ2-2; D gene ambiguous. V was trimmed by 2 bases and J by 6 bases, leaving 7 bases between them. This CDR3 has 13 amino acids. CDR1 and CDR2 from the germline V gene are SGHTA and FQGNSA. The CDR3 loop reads CASSLNIPGELFF. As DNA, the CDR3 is TGTGCCAGCAGCTTAAACATCCCCGGGGAGCTGTTTTTT.

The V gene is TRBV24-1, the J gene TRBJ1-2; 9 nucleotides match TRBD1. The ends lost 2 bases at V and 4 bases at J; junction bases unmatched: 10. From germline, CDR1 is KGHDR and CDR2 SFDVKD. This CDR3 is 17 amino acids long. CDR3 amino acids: CATSDSAGTGNPYGYTF. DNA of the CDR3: TGTGCCACCAGTGATTCAGCCGGGACAGGGAATCCCTATGGCTACACCTTC.

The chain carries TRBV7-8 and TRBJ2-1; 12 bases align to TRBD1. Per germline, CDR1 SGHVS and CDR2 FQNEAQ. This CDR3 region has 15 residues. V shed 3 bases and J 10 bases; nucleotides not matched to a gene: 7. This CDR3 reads CASSFGTGGREEQFF. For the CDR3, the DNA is TGTGCCAGCAGCTTCGGGACAGGGGGCAGGGAGGAGCAGTTCTTC.

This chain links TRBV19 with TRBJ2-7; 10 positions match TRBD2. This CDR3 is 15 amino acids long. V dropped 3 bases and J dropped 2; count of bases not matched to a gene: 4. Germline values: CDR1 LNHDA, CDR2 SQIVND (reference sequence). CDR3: CASSIVLAGAYEQYF. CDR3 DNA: TGTGCCAGTAGTATCGTCCTAGCGGGAGCCTACGAGCAGTACTTC.

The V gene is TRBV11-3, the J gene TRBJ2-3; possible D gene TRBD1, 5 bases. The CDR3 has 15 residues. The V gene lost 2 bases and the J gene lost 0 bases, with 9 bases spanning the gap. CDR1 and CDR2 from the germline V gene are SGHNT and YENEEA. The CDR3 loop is CASSLSTVSTDTQYF. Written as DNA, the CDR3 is TGTGCCAGCAGCTTATCGACAGTTAGCACAGATACGCAGTATTTT.

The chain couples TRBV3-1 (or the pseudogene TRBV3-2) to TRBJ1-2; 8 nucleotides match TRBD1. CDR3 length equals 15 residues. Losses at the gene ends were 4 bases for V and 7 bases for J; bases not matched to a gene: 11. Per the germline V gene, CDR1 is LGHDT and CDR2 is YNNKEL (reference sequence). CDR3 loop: CASSPGQGTVGGYTF. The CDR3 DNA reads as TGTGCCAGCAGCCCTGGACAGGGAACGGTGGGTGGCTACACCTTC.

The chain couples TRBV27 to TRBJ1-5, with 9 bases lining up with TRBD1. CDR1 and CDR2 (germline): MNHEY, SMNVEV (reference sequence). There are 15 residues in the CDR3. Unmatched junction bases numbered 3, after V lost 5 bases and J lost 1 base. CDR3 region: CASSRQGVSNQPQHF. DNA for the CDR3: TGTGCCAGCAGTAGACAGGGGGTGAGCAATCAGCCCCAGCATTTT.

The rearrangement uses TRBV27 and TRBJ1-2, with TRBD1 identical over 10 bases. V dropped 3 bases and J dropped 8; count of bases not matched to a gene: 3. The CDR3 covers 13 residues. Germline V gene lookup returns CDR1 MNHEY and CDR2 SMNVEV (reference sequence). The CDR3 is CASSLGTGVGYTF. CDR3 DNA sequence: TGTGCCAGCAGTTTGGGGACAGGGGTGGGCTACACCTTC.

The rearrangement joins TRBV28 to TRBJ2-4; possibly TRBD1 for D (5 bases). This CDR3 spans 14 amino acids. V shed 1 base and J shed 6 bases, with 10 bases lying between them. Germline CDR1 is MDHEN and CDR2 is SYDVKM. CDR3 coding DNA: TGTGCCAGCAGTTTATACTTGGGGCGAAACATTCAGTACTTC. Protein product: CASSLYLGRNIQYF.

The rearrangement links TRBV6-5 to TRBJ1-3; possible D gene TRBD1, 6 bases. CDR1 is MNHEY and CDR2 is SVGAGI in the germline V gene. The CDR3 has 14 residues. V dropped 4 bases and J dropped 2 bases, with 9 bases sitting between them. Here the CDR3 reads CASSFRGPGNTIYF. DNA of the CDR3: TGTGCCAGCAGTTTCAGGGGCCCTGGAAACACCATATATTTT.

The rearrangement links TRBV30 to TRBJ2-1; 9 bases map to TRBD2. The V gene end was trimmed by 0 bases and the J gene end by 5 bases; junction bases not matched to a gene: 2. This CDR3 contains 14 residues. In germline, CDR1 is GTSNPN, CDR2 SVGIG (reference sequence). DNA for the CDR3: TGTGCCTGGAGTGTGGGCGGGGGGGACAATGAGCAGTTCTTC. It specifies CAWSVGGGDNEQFF.

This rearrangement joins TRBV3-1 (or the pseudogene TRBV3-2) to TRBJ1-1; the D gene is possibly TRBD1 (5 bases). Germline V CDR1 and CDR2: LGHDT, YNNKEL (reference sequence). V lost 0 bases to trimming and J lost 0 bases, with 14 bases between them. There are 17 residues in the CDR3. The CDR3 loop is CASSQDEEHRLNTEAFF. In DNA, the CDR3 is TGTGCCAGCAGCCAAGATGAAGAGCACAGGCTGAACACTGAAGCTTTCTTT.

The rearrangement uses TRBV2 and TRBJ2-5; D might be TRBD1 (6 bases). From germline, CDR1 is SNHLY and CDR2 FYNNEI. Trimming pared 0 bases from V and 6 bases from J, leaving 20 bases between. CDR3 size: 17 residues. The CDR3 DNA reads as TGTGCCAGCAGTGAAGCGCTCGGCAGGGGCACCGGAAAGACCCAGTACTTC. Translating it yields CASSEALGRGTGKTQYF.

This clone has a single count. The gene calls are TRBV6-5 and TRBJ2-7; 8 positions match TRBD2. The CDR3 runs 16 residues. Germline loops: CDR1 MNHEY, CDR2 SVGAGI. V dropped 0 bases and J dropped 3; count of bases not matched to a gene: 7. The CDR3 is CASSYSVAGGDYEQYF. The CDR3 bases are TGTGCCAGCAGTTACTCGGTTGCGGGGGGAGACTACGAGCAGTACTTC.

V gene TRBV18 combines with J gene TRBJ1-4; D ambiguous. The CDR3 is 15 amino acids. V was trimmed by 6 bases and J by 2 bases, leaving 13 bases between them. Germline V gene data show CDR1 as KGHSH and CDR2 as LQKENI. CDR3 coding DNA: TGTGCCAGCTCGCCTACTACGGGGACTAATGAAAAACTGTTTTTT. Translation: CASSPTTGTNEKLFF.

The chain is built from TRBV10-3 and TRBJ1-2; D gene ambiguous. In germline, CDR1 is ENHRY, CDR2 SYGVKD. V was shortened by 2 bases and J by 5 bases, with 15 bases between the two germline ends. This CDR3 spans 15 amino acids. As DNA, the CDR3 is TGTGCCATCAGTGAGGCCCCACACTCGAGGTATGGCTACACCTTC. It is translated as CAISEAPHSRYGYTF.

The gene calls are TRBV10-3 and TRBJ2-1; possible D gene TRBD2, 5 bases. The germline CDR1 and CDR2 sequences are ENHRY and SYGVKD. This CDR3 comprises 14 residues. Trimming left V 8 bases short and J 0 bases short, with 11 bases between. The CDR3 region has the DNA TGTGCCATCCACGGAGGATCCTCCTACAATGAGCAGTTCTTC. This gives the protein CAIHGGSSYNEQFF.

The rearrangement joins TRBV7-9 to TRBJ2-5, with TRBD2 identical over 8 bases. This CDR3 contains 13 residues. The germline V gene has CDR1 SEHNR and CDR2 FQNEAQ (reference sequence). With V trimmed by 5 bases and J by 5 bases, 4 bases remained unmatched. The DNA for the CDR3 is TGTGCCAGCAGCCGGGGGGGCCGGGAGACCCAGTACTTC. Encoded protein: CASSRGGRETQYF.

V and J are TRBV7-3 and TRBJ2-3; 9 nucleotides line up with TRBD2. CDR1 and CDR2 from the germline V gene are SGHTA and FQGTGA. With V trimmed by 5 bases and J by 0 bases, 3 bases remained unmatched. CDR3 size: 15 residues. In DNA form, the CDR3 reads TGTGCCAGCAGCCGAACTAGCGGGAGCACAGATACGCAGTATTTT. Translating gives CASSRTSGSTDTQYF.

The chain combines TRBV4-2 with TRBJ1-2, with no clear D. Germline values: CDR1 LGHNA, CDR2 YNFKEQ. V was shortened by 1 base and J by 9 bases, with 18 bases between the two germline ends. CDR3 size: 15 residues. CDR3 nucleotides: TGTGCCAGCAGCCAAGCATATTCGATGGAGAGGAGCTACACCTTC. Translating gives CASSQAYSMERSYTF.

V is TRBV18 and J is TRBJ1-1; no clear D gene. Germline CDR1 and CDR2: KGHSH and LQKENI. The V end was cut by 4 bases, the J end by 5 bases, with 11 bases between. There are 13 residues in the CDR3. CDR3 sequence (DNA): TGTGCCAGCTCACAGCTTGGAGGAACTGAAGCTTTCTTT. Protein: CASSQLGGTEAFF.

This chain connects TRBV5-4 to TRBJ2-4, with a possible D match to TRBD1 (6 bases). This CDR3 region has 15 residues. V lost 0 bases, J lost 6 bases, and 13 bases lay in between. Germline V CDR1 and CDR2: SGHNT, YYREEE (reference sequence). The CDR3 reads CASSLGGTGLNIQYF. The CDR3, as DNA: TGTGCCAGCAGCTTGGGAGGTACAGGGCTAAACATTCAGTACTTC. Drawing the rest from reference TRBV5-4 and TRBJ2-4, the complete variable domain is ETGVTQSPTHLIKTRGQQVTLRCSSQSGHNTVSWYQQALGQGPQFIFQYYREEENGRGNFPPRFSGLQFPNYSSELNVNALELDDSALYLCASSLGGTGLNIQYFGAGTRLSVL.

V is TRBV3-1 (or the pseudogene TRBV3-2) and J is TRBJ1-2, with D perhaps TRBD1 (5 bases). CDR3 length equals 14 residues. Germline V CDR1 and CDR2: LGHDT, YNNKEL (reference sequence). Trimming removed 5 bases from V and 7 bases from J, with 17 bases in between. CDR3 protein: CASSTAGKTIGYTF. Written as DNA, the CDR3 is TGTGCCAGCAGCACAGCAGGGAAAACTATTGGCTACACCTTC.

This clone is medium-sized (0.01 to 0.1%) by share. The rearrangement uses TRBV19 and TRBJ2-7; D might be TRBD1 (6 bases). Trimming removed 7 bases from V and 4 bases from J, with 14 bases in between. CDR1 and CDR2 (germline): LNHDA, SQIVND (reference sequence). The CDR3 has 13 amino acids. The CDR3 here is CASMGAGWYEQYF. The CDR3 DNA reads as TGTGCCAGTATGGGGGCAGGTTGGTACGAGCAGTACTTC.

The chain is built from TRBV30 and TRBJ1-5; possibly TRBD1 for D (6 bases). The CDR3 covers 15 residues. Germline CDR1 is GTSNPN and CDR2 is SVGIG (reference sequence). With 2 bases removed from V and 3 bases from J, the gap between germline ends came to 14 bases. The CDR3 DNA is TGTGCCTGGAGTATGGTTGCAGGGGACAATCAGCCCCAGCATTTT. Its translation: CAWSMVAGDNQPQHF. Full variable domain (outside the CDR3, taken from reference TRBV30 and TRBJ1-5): SQTIHQWPATLVQPVGSPLSLECTVEGTSNPNLYWYRQAAGRGLQLLFYSVGIGQISSEVPQNLSASRPQDRQFILSSKKLLLSDSGFYLCAWSMVAGDNQPQHFGDGTRLSIL.

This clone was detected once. In DNA form, the CDR3 reads TGTGCCAGCAGCTTCTCACAGGGGGCGGTAGATTCACCCCTCCACTTT. This encodes CASSFSQGAVDSPLHF. This chain links TRBV2 with TRBJ1-6, with TRBD1 matching over 9 bases. The CDR3 length is 16 residues. Trimming cost V 6 bases and J 8 bases; bases outside gene matches: 11. Germline assignment: CDR1 SNHLY and CDR2 FYNNEI.